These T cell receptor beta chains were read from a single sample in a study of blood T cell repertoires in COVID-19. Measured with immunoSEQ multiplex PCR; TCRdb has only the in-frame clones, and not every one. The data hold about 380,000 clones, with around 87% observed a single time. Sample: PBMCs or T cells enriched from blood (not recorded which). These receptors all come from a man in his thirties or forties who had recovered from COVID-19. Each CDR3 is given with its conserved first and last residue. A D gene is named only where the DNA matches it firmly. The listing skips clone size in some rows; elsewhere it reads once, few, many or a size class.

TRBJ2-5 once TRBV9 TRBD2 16 TGTGCCAGCAGCGTAAGCGGGGGGACTACTCAAGAGACCCAGTACTTC CASSVSGGTTQETQYF
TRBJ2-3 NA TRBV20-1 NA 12 TGCAGTGCCAGTACTAGCACAGATACGCAGTATTTT CSASTSTDTQYF
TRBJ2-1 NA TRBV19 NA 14 TGTGCCACACATGGGCGTCGGGGACTCGATGAGCAGTTCTTC CATHGRRGLDEQFF
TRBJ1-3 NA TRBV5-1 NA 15 TGCGCCAGCAGCTTGGTAGATTCTCCTGGAAACACCATATATTTT CASSLVDSPGNTIYF
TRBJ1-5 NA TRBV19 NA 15 TGTGCCAGTACCCTAGACCGGATAAGCAATCAGCCCCAGCATTTT CASTLDRISNQPQHF
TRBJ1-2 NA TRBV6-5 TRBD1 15 TGTGCCAGCAGTTACCGGACAGGGGGGTACTATGGCTACACCTTC CASSYRTGGYYGYTF
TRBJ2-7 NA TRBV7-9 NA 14 TGTGCCAGCAGCTTAGTGGACAGATCCTACGAGCAGTACTTC CASSLVDRSYEQYF
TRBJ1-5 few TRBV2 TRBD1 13 TGTGCCAACGGACAGGGCCTTAATCAGCCCCAGCATTTT CANGQGLNQPQHF
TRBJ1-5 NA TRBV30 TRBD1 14 TGTGCCTGGAGCAGGGGGCGAGGCAATCAGCCCCAGCATTTT CAWSRGRGNQPQHF
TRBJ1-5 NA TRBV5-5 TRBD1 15 TGTGCCAGCAGCTTGACAGGGGACAGCAATCAGCCCCAGCATTTT CASSLTGDSNQPQHF
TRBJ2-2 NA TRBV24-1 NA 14 TGTGCCACCAGTGGGGCAGGGGAAGCCGGGGAGCTGTTTTTT CATSGAGEAGELFF
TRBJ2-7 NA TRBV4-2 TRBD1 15 TGTGCCAGCAGCCAAGGAGGCGGACAGGGTTACGAGCAGTACTTC CASSQGGGQGYEQYF
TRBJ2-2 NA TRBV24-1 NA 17 TGTGCCACCAGTGATTCTACTACGGCCCAAATCACCGGGGAGCTGTTTTTT CATSDSTTAQITGELFF
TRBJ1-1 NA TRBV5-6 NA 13 TGTGCCAGCAGCGGGATGGGGGGAATTGAAGCTTTCTTT CASSGMGGIEAFF
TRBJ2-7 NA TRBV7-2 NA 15 TGTGCCAGCAGCTTAGTACGGGGGGCCTCCTACGAGCAGTACTTC CASSLVRGASYEQYF
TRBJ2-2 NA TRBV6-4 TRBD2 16 TGTGCCAGCAGTCACACAGCGGGGGACGACACCGGGGAGCTGTTTTTT CASSHTAGDDTGELFF
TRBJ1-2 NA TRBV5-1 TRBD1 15 TGCGCCAGCAGCGCCGGGGACAGGGGGCTTTATGGCTACACCTTC CASSAGDRGLYGYTF
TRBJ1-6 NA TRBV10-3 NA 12 TGTGCCATCAGTGAGCAAAATTCACCCCTCCACTTT CAISEQNSPLHF